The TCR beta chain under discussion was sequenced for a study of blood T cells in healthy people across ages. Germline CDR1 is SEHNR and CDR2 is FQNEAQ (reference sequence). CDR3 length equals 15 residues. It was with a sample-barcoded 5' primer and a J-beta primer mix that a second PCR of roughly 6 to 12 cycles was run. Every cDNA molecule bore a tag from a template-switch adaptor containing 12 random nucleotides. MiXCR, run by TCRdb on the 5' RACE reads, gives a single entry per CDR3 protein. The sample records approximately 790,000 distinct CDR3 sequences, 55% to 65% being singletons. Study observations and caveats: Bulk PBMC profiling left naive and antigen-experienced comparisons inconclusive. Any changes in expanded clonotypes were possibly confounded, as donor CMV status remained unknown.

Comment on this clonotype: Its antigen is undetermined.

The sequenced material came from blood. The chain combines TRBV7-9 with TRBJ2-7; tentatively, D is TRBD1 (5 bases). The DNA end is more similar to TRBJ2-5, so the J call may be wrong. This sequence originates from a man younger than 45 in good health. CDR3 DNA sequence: TGTGCCAGCAGCTGGGGCAGGGTTTATCAAGAGACCCAGTACTTC. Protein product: CASSWGRVYQETQYF.